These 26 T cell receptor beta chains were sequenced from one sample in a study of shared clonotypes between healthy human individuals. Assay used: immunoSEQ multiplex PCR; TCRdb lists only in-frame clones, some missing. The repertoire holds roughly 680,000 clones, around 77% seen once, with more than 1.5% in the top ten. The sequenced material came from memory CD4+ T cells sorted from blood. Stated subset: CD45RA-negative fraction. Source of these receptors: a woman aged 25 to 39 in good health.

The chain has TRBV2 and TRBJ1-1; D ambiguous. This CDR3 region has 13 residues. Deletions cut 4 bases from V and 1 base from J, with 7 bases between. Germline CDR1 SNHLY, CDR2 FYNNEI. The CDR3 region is CASSGQANTEAFF. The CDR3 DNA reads TGTGCCAGCAGTGGTCAGGCGAACACTGAAGCTTTCTTT.

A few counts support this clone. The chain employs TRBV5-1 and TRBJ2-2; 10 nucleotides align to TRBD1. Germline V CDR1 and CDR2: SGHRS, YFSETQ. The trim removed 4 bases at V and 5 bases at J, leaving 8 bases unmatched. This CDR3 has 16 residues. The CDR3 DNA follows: TGCGCCAGCAGCACTTGGACAGGGGGATCGACCGGGGAGCTGTTTTTT. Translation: CASSTWTGGSTGELFF.

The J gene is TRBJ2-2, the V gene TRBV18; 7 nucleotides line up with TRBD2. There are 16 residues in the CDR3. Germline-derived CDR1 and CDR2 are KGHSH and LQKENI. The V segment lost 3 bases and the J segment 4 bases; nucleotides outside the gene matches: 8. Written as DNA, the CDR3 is TGTGCCAGCTCACCGGCGAATAGCGGGTTCACCGGGGAGCTGTTTTTT. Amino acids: CASSPANSGFTGELFF.

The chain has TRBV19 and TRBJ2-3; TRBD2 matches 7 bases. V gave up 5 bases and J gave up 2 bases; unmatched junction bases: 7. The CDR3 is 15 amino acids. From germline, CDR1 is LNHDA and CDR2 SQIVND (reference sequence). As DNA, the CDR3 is TGTGCCAGTAGTTGGTCGGGAGGAGTCACAGATACGCAGTATTTT. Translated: CASSWSGGVTDTQYF.

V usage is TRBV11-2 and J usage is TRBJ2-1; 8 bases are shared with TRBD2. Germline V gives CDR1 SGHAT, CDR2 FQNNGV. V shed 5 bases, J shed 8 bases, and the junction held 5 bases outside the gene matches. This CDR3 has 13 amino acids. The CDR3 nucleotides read TGTGCCAGCAGCCCGACGGGGGGGTATGAGCAGTTCTTC. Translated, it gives CASSPTGGYEQFF.

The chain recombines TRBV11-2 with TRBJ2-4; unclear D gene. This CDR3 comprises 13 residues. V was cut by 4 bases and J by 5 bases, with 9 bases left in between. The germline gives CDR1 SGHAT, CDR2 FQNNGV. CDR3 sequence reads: CASSSYLENIQYF. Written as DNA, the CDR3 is TGTGCCAGCAGCTCCTACTTGGAAAACATTCAGTACTTC.

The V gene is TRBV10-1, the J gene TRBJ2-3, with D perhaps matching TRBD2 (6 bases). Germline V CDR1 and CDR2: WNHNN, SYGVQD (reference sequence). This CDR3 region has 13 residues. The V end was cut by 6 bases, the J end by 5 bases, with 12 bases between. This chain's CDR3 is CASRFEAGDTQYF. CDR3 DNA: TGCGCCAGCAGATTCGAAGCGGGAGATACGCAGTATTTT.

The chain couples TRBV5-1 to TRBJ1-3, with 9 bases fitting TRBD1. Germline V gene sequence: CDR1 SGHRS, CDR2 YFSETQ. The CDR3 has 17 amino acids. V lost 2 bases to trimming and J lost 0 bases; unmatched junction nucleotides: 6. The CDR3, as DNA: TGCGCCAGCAGCTTTGGACAGGGGATATACTCTGGAAACACCATATATTTT. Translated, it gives CASSFGQGIYSGNTIYF. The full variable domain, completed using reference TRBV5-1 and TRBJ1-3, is KAGVTQTPRYLIKTRGQQVTLSCSPISGHRSVSWYQQTPGQGLQFLFEYFSETQRNKGNFPGRFSGRQFSNSRSEMNVSTLELGDSALYLCASSFGQGIYSGNTIYFGEGSWLTVV.

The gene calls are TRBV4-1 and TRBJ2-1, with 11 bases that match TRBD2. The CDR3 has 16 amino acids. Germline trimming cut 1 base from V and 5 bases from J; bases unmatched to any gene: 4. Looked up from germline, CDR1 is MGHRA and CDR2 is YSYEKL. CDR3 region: CASSQVRLAGHNEQFF. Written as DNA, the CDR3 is TGCGCCAGCAGCCAAGTCCGACTAGCGGGGCACAATGAGCAGTTCTTC.

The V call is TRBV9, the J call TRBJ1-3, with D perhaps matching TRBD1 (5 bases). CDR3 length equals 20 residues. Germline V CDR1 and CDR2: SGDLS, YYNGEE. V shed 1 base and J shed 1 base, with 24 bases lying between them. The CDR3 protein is CASSVSLPGGKVRSGNTIYF. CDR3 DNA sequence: TGTGCCAGCAGCGTATCTCTCCCGGGGGGGAAGGTACGATCTGGAAACACCATATATTTT.

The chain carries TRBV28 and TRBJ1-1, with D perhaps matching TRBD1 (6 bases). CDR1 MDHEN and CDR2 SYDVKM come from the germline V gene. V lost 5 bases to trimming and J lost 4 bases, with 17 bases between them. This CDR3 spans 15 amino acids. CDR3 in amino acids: CASSPTTQGRTEAFF. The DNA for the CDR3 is TGTGCCAGCAGTCCGACCACACAGGGCCGCACTGAAGCTTTCTTT.

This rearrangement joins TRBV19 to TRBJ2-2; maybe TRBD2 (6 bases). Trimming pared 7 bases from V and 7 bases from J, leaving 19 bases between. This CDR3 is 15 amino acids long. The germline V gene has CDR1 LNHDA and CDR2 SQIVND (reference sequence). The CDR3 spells CASTRTGGMVGELFF. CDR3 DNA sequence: TGTGCCAGTACCCGAACTGGCGGGATGGTCGGGGAGCTGTTTTTT.

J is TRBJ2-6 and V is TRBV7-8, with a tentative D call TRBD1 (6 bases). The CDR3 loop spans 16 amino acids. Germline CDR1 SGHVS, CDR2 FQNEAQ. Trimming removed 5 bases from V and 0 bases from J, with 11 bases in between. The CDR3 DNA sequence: TGTGCCAGCAGCCTACAGGGTTACTCTGGGGCCAACGTCCTGACTTTC. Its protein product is CASSLQGYSGANVLTF.

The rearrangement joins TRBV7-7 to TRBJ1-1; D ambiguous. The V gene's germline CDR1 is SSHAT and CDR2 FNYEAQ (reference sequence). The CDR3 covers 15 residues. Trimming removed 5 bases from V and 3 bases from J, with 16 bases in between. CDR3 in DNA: TGTGCCAGCAGCCGACCGGGCCCTCGAGACACTGAAGCTTTCTTT. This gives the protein CASSRPGPRDTEAFF.

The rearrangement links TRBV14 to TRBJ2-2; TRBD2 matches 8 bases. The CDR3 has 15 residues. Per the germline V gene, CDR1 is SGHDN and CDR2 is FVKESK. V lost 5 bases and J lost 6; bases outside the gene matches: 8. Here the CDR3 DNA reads TGTGCCAGCAGCGAAATAGCGGGACATGCCGGGGAGCTGTTTTTT. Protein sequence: CASSEIAGHAGELFF.

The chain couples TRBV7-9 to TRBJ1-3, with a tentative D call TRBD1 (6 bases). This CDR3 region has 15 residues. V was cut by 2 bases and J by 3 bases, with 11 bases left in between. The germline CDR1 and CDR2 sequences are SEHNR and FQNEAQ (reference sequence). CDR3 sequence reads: CASSLQGQGGNTIYF. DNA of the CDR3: TGTGCCAGCAGCTTACAGGGGCAAGGTGGAAACACCATATATTTT. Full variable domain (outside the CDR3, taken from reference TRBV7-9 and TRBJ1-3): DTGVSQNPRHKITKRGQNVTFRCDPISEHNRLYWYRQTLGQGPEFLTYFQNEAQLEKSRLLSDRFSAERPKGSFSTLEIQRTEQGDSAMYLCASSLQGQGGNTIYFGEGSWLTVV.

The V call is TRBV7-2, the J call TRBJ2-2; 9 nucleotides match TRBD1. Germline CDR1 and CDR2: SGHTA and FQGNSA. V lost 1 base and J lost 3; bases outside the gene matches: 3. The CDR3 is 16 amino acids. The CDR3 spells CASSLGGTGYTGELFF. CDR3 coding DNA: TGTGCCAGCAGCTTAGGAGGGACAGGGTACACCGGGGAGCTGTTTTTT.

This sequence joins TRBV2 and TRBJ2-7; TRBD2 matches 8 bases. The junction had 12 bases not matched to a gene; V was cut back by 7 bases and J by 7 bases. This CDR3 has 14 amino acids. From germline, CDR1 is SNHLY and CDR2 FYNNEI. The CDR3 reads CASTQEREYREQYF. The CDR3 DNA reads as TGTGCCAGCACTCAGGAGCGGGAGTATCGGGAGCAGTACTTC.

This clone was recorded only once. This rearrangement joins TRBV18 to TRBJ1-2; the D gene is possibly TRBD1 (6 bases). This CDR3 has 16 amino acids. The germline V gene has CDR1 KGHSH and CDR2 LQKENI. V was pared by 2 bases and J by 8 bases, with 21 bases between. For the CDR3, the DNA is TGTGCCAGCTCACCATTCTCAAACAGGGAGGCTGAAGGCTACACCTTC. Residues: CASSPFSNREAEGYTF.

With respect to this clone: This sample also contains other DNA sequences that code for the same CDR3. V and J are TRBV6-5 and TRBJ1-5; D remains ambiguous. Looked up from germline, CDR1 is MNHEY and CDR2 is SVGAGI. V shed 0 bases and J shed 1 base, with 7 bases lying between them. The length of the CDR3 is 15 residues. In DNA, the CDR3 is TGTGCCAGCAGTTACTCTGTTAGAAGCAATCAGCCCCAGCATTTT. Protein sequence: CASSYSVRSNQPQHF.

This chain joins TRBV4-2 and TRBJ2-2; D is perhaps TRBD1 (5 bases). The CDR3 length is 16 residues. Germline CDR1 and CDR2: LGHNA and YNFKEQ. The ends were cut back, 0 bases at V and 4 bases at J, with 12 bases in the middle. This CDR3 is CASSQDLYRSTGELFF. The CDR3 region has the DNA TGTGCCAGCAGCCAAGATCTGTACAGGAGCACCGGGGAGCTGTTTTTT.

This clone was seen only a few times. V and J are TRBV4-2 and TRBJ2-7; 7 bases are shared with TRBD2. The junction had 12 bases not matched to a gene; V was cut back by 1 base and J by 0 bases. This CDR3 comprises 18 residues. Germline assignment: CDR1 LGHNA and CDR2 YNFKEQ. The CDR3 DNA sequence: TGTGCCAGCAGCCAAGGCATACCGGGAGGACTACTCTCCTACGAGCAGTACTTC. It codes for CASSQGIPGGLLSYEQYF.

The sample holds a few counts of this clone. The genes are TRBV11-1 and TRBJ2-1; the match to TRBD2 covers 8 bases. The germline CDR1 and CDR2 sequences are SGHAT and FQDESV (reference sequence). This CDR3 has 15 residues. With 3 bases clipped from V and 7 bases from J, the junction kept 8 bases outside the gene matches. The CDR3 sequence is CASSLETGGFNEQFF. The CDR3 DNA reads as TGTGCCAGCAGCTTGGAAACGGGAGGGTTTAATGAGCAGTTCTTC.

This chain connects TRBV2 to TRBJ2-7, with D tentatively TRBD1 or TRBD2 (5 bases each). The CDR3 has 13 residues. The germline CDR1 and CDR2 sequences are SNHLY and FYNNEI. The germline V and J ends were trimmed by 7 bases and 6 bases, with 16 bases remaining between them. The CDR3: CASNTGPVGEQYF. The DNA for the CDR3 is TGTGCCAGCAACACGGGACCCGTAGGCGAGCAGTACTTC.

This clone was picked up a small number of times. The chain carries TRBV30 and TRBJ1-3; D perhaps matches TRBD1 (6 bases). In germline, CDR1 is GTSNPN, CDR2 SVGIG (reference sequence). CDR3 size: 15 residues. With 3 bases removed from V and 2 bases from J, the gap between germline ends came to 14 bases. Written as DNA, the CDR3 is TGTGCCTGGAGCGACACGGGGGCGGCTGGAAACACCATATATTTT. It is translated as CAWSDTGAAGNTIYF. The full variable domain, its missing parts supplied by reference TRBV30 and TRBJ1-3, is SQTIHQWPATLVQPVGSPLSLECTVEGTSNPNLYWYRQAAGRGLQLLFYSVGIGQISSEVPQNLSASRPQDRQFILSSKKLLLSDSGFYLCAWSDTGAAGNTIYFGEGSWLTVV.

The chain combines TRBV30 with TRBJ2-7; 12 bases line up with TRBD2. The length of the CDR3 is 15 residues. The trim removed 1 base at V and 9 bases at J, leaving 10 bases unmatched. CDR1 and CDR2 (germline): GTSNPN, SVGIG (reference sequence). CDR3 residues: CAWSGLTSGRGGQYF. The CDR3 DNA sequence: TGTGCCTGGAGTGGGTTGACTAGCGGGAGAGGGGGGCAGTACTTC.